These 14 T cell receptor beta chains originate from one sample sequenced in a study of shared clonotypes between healthy human individuals. Measured with immunoSEQ multiplex PCR; TCRdb has only the in-frame clones, and not every one. The table includes about 2.3 million clones, about 90% detected once. Sequencing was done on a sample of naive CD4+ T cells from PBMCs. Subset: CD45RA+ positively selected. These receptors were obtained from a man aged 18 to 30 in good health. Some clones in this sample may be carry-over from other donors' samples.

The chain has TRBV5-4 and TRBJ2-1, with 16 bases identical to TRBD2. The V gene end was trimmed by 4 bases and the J gene end by 5 bases; junction bases not matched to a gene: 3. Germline V gives CDR1 SGHNT, CDR2 YYREEE (reference sequence). The CDR3 loop spans 16 amino acids. The CDR3 bases are TGTGCCAGCAGCAAAGGGACTAGCGGGAGGGACAATGAGCAGTTCTTC. This translates into CASSKGTSGRDNEQFF.

This chain uses TRBV4-3 with TRBJ2-7; D might be TRBD2 (5 bases). The CDR3 is 15 amino acids. V lost 5 bases and J 7 bases, leaving 21 bases between the germline ends. Germline V gene data show CDR1 as LGHNA and CDR2 as YSLEER. CDR3 nucleotide sequence: TGCGCCAGCAGCGCCCAACTATCCGCCACGGGAGAGCAGTACTTC. Translated: CASSAQLSATGEQYF.

The chain has TRBV5-8 and TRBJ1-4; 10 bases match TRBD1. CDR1 and CDR2 from the germline V gene are SGHTS and YDEGEE. The CDR3 loop spans 16 amino acids. With 0 bases clipped from V and 6 bases from J, the junction kept 5 bases outside the gene matches. The CDR3 reads CASSLGDRGGDEKLFF. The CDR3 DNA reads TGTGCCAGCAGCTTGGGGGACAGGGGTGGAGATGAAAAACTGTTTTTT.

The V call is TRBV6-5, the J call TRBJ2-3; D remains unclear. This CDR3 is built from 11 residues. In germline, CDR1 is MNHEY, CDR2 SVGAGI. V dropped 9 bases and J dropped 2 bases, with 6 bases sitting between them. CDR3 coding DNA: TGTGCCAGTGGGTTCACAGATACGCAGTATTTT. Amino acids: CASGFTDTQYF.

This chain joins TRBV5-4 and TRBJ2-3; D not certain. V was cut by 0 bases and J by 0 bases, with 8 bases left in between. CDR3 length equals 15 residues. CDR1 is SGHNT, CDR2 YYREEE, per germline (reference sequence). CDR3 in DNA: TGTGCCAGCAGCTTGGTAACTGCTAGCACAGATACGCAGTATTTT. Protein: CASSLVTASTDTQYF.

This clone is a singleton in its sample. The genes are TRBV13 and TRBJ2-3; D is undetermined. V was trimmed by 5 bases and J by 2 bases, leaving 8 bases between them. The germline V gene encodes CDR1 PRHDT and CDR2 FYEKMQ (reference sequence). The CDR3 runs 13 residues. The CDR3 nucleotides are TGTGCCAGCAGCACGACTCTCACAGATACGCAGTATTTT. This gives the protein CASSTTLTDTQYF.

This chain connects TRBV28 to TRBJ2-2; D gene unclear. Germline CDR1 MDHEN, CDR2 SYDVKM. V lost 3 bases and J lost 6, with 5 bases in between. The CDR3 has 12 residues. The CDR3 reads CASSLTPGELFF. For the CDR3, the DNA is TGTGCCAGCAGTTTGACCCCCGGGGAGCTGTTTTTT.

The chain links TRBV28 to TRBJ1-5, with 8 bases aligning to TRBD1. Germline lookup yields CDR1 MDHEN and CDR2 SYDVKM. The V and J ends lost 5 bases and 0 bases, in that order; junction bases with no gene match: 9. CDR3 length: 17 amino acids. CDR3 sequence reads: CASSHQGALYSNQPQHF. The CDR3 nucleotides read TGTGCCAGCAGTCATCAGGGGGCTTTGTATAGCAATCAGCCCCAGCATTTT.

The chain couples TRBV5-6 to TRBJ2-1; 10 nucleotides align to TRBD2. Unmatched junction bases numbered 11, after V lost 9 bases and J lost 8 bases. The germline gives CDR1 SGHDT, CDR2 YYEEEE. This CDR3 comprises 14 residues. The CDR3 protein is CATQAGGPLYEQFF. The CDR3 DNA reads as TGTGCCACTCAAGCGGGAGGGCCGCTTTATGAGCAGTTCTTC. The entire variable domain, with the rest obtained from reference TRBV5-6 and TRBJ2-1, is as follows: DAGVTQSPTHLIKTRGQQVTLRCSPKSGHDTVSWYQQALGQGPQFIFQYYEEEERQRGNFPDRFSGHQFPNYSSELNVNALLLGDSALYLCATQAGGPLYEQFFGPGTRLTVL.

The V and J genes are TRBV6-4 and TRBJ2-3; 8 positions agree with TRBD2. The CDR3 covers 14 residues. Germline loops: CDR1 MRHNA, CDR2 SNTAGT. After removal of 4 bases from V and 12 bases from J, the junction contained 12 bases not matched to a gene. Here the CDR3 reads CASSAEGLGTRQYF. CDR3 DNA: TGTGCCAGCAGTGCCGAGGGACTCGGGACTAGACAGTATTTT.

The chain has TRBV18 and TRBJ2-5; TRBD1 matches at 9 bases. CDR3 length: 15 amino acids. Germline CDR1 reads KGHSH; CDR2 reads LQKENI. Losses at the gene ends were 3 bases for V and 4 bases for J; bases not matched to a gene: 6. This chain's CDR3 is CASSPGQGPSETQYF. The CDR3 DNA reads as TGTGCCAGCTCACCGGGACAGGGACCCTCAGAGACCCAGTACTTC.

With regard to this clone: This sample also contains other DNA sequences that code for the same CDR3. This rearrangement joins TRBV7-2 to TRBJ1-2; no firm D call. V was clipped by 1 base and J by 2 bases, with 8 bases between them. The CDR3 extends over 14 amino acids. Germline lookup yields CDR1 SGHTA and CDR2 FQGNSA. The CDR3 region has the DNA TGTGCCAGCAGCTTAGGGGCGGACAACTATGGCTACACCTTC. The encoded protein is CASSLGADNYGYTF.

The rearrangement uses TRBV7-2 and TRBJ2-7, with D possibly TRBD2 on 5 matching bases. Germline values: CDR1 SGHTA, CDR2 FQGNSA. Trimming took off 2 bases at V and 3 bases at J, with 11 bases between the two ends. The CDR3 runs to 14 residues. CDR3 sequence: CASSLTKRNYEQYF. In nucleotides, the CDR3 is TGTGCCAGCAGCTTAACGAAGCGGAACTACGAGCAGTACTTC.

Remarks on this clone: Different DNA sequences within this sample yield the same CDR3. The rearrangement links TRBV28 to TRBJ1-2; TRBD1 might be the D (6 bases). The V end lost 5 bases, the J end lost 3 bases, and 10 bases lay between the germline ends. CDR1 is MDHEN and CDR2 is SYDVKM in the germline V gene. The CDR3 spans 13 residues. CDR3 nucleotides: TGTGCCAGCAGTCTACAGGGTTACTATGGCTACACCTTC. It yields the protein CASSLQGYYGYTF.